This entry concerns a single TCR beta chain. Its antigen is unknown. The data stem from a study of T cell responses to AZD1222 COVID-19 vaccine. CDR1 is LNHDA and CDR2 is SQIVND in the germline V gene (reference sequence). Deletions cut 5 bases from V and 4 bases from J, with 9 bases between. This CDR3 contains 13 residues. Study-wide findings and caveats: Repertoire sampling happened only post peak T cell response. Nearly half of spike-specific TCRs reportedly go after variant regions that carry no mutations. Distributed over spike, vaccine-associated CD4 TCRs predominated at 160-218 and 743-854.

Sequenced by immunoSEQ multiplex PCR; TCRdb stores in-frame clones only, minus some. The sample consists of roughly 91,000 clones, roughly nine tenths of them appearing once. This chain connects TRBV19 to TRBJ1-5; TRBD1 might be the D (6 bases). This TCR derives from an adult in good health. The specimen was peripheral blood, collected on day 0 of AZD1222 vaccination. The CDR3 nucleotides read TGTGCCAGTAGTGGGGGCATAAATCAGCCCCAGCATTTT. It specifies CASSGGINQPQHF.